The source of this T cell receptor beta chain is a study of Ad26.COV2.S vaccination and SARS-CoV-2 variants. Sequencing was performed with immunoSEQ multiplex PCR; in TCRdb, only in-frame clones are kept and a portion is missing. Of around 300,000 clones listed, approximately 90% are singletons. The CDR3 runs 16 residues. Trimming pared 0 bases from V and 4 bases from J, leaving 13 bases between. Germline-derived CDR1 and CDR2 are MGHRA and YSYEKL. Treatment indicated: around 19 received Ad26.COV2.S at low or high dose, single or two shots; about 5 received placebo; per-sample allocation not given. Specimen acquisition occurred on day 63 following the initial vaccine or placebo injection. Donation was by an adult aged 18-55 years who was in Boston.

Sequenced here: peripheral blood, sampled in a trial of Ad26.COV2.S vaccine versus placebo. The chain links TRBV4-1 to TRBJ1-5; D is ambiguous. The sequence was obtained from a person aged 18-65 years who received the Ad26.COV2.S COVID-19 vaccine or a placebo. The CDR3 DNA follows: TGCGCCAGCAGCCAAGAGTGGGCACTTAAAAATCAGCCCCAGCATTTT. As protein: CASSQEWALKNQPQHF.